Listed below are T cell receptor beta chains from one sample, sequenced in a study of blood T cells in healthy people across ages. Via MiXCR, TCRdb re-called the 5' RACE reads, giving one row per CDR3 protein. This sample has some 900,000 distinct CDR3 sequences, with about 28% found just once. Sequenced sample: blood. Receptor source: a woman of 80 years or more in good health. Both conserved end residues are part of each CDR3. The order of the fields is CDR3 DNA, CDR3 protein, D gene, J gene, V gene, clone size. A D gene is named only where the DNA matches it firmly. Some rows have no size entry. The others give once, few or many, or a class for an expanded clone.

CDR3 DNA: TGTGCCAGCAGTCGCCCAGGTGGGGGGGGGACCCAGTACTTC; CDR3 protein: CASSRPGGGGTQYF; D gene: TRBD2; J gene: TRBJ2-5; V gene: TRBV12-3/TRBV12-4; clone size: many
CDR3 DNA: TGTGCCAGCTCACCGGACAGGGGTAGGGAGTCGGAGCAGTACTTC; CDR3 protein: CASSPDRGRESEQYF; D gene: TRBD1; J gene: TRBJ2-7; V gene: TRBV18; clone size: few
CDR3 DNA: TGTGCCAGCAGTTTATACAGGGACAGTTACAATGAGCAGTTCTTC; CDR3 protein: CASSLYRDSYNEQFF; D gene: TRBD1; J gene: TRBJ2-1; V gene: TRBV28; clone size: NA
CDR3 DNA: TGTGCCAGCAGCGAACCGGGACTAGCTGGTGATGAGCAGTTCTTC; CDR3 protein: CASSEPGLAGDEQFF; D gene: TRBD2; J gene: TRBJ2-1; V gene: TRBV27; clone size: medium-sized
CDR3 DNA: TGTGCCAGCAGCTTAGTCTTATCTTGGGAGACCCAGTACTTC; CDR3 protein: CASSLVLSWETQYF; D gene: NA; J gene: TRBJ2-5; V gene: TRBV7-2; clone size: many
CDR3 DNA: TGCAGTGTGGATGGAATGAACACTGAAGCTTTCTTT; CDR3 protein: CSVDGMNTEAFF; D gene: NA; J gene: TRBJ1-1; V gene: TRBV20-1; clone size: NA
CDR3 DNA: TGCGCCAGCAGCTTGGAGGCGGCGGGAGCTCCCTACGAGCAGTACTTC; CDR3 protein: CASSLEAAGAPYEQYF; D gene: TRBD2; J gene: TRBJ2-7; V gene: TRBV5-1; clone size: NA
CDR3 DNA: TGCAGTGCTAGTATTGGGGGGGGAGAGACCCAGTACTTC; CDR3 protein: CSASIGGGETQYF; D gene: TRBD2; J gene: TRBJ2-5; V gene: TRBV20-1; clone size: many
CDR3 DNA: TGTGCCAGCAGTCTGTCTGCGCACAGGGGGGGGAATTCACCCCTCCACTTT; CDR3 protein: CASSLSAHRGGNSPLHF; D gene: TRBD1; J gene: TRBJ1-6; V gene: TRBV27; clone size: many
CDR3 DNA: TGCGCCAGCAGCTTGGAAGCTAATTCACCCCTCCACTTT; CDR3 protein: CASSLEANSPLHF; D gene: NA; J gene: TRBJ1-6; V gene: TRBV5-1; clone size: many
CDR3 DNA: TGCGCCAGCAGCTTGGGTGTGGGGTACCGATCAGATGAGCAGTTCTTC; CDR3 protein: CASSLGVGYRSDEQFF; D gene: NA; J gene: TRBJ2-1; V gene: TRBV5-1; clone size: NA
CDR3 DNA: TGTGCCAGCAGCTTAATGGGGTTTGAAGCTTTCTTT; CDR3 protein: CASSLMGFEAFF; D gene: NA; J gene: TRBJ1-1; V gene: TRBV7-2; clone size: NA
CDR3 DNA: TGTGCCAGCAGTTACGACTGGGCAGGGAGCTCCTACAATGAGCAGTTCTTC; CDR3 protein: CASSYDWAGSSYNEQFF; D gene: NA; J gene: TRBJ2-1; V gene: TRBV6-2/TRBV6-3; clone size: many
CDR3 DNA: TGTGCCAGCAGTACCCTCAGCGATTCACCCCTCCACTTT; CDR3 protein: CASSTLSDSPLHF; D gene: NA; J gene: TRBJ1-6; V gene: TRBV6-5; clone size: few
CDR3 DNA: TGTGCCAGCAGAGCTGGGACAGGCCAATATTCACCCCTCCACTTT; CDR3 protein: CASRAGTGQYSPLHF; D gene: TRBD1; J gene: TRBJ1-6; V gene: TRBV6-1; clone size: few
CDR3 DNA: TGTGCCACCAGCAGAGATCGATTGAATTGGGGTGGCTACACCTTC; CDR3 protein: CATSRDRLNWGGYTF; D gene: NA; J gene: TRBJ1-2; V gene: TRBV15; clone size: many
CDR3 DNA: TGTGCCAGCAGTTACTCGACTGCCCCCAGGTGGTCCTACAATGAGCAGTTCTTC; CDR3 protein: CASSYSTAPRWSYNEQFF; D gene: NA; J gene: TRBJ2-1; V gene: TRBV6-2/TRBV6-3; clone size: many
CDR3 DNA: TGTGCCTGCCGCCCTGGGGACCACCTACGAGGGCAGTACTTC; CDR3 protein: CACRPGDHLRGQYF; D gene: NA; J gene: TRBJ2-7; V gene: TRBV6-2/TRBV6-3; clone size: many
CDR3 DNA: TGCGCCAGCAGCTTGCAGCTAGCGGGGGGGATGGTCCGAGAGACCCAGTACTTC; CDR3 protein: CASSLQLAGGMVRETQYF; D gene: TRBD2; J gene: TRBJ2-5; V gene: TRBV5-1; clone size: many
CDR3 DNA: TGTGCCAGCAGCTTGCCGACAGGGGATAATTCACCCCTCCACTTT; CDR3 protein: CASSLPTGDNSPLHF; D gene: TRBD1; J gene: TRBJ1-6; V gene: TRBV7-2; clone size: many
CDR3 DNA: TGTGCCAGCAGTTACTCCTGGCGCAATGAGCAGTTCTTC; CDR3 protein: CASSYSWRNEQFF; D gene: NA; J gene: TRBJ2-1; V gene: TRBV6-6; clone size: NA
CDR3 DNA: TGCAGCGTTGAAGATCGTCGGGGCGTGGGAGCTTTCTTT; CDR3 protein: CSVEDRRGVGAFF; D gene: NA; J gene: TRBJ1-1; V gene: TRBV29-1; clone size: few
CDR3 DNA: TGTGCCATCGGAGGGAGTCGGGACACTGAAGCTTTCTTT; CDR3 protein: CAIGGSRDTEAFF; D gene: NA; J gene: TRBJ1-1; V gene: TRBV10-3; clone size: many
CDR3 DNA: TGTGCCACCAGCAGAGATGGGGCAGTAAGGCAGCCCCAGCATTTT; CDR3 protein: CATSRDGAVRQPQHF; D gene: NA; J gene: TRBJ1-5; V gene: TRBV15; clone size: NA
CDR3 DNA: TGTGCCACCACCCAGACGGCGAACACTGAAGCTTTCTTT; CDR3 protein: CATTQTANTEAFF; D gene: NA; J gene: TRBJ1-1; V gene: TRBV9; clone size: NA